The 20 T cell receptor beta chains below come from one sample, sequenced in a study of cytomegalovirus exposure and HLA in healthy donors. Amplification used 60 Vbeta primers and 13 Jbeta primers. Clones were sequenced by immunoSEQ multiplex PCR, and TCRdb holds only the in-frame ones, with some missing. Among about 36,000 clones listed, roughly two thirds were seen once. The sequenced sample was PBMCs. The source is a man younger than 40 in good health and CMV-seronegative.

Only a few counts were recorded for this clone. The chain couples TRBV5-1 to TRBJ1-1; maybe TRBD1 (5 bases). V lost 3 bases, J lost 1 base, and 10 bases lay in between. The CDR3 runs 14 residues. The germline gives CDR1 SGHRS, CDR2 YFSETQ. CDR3 coding DNA: TGCGCCAGCAGCTACGGACACGCGAACACTGAAGCTTTCTTT. It specifies CASSYGHANTEAFF. Supplemented by reference TRBV5-1 and TRBJ1-1, the full variable domain reads KAGVTQTPRYLIKTRGQQVTLSCSPISGHRSVSWYQQTPGQGLQFLFEYFSETQRNKGNFPGRFSGRQFSNSRSEMNVSTLELGDSALYLCASSYGHANTEAFFGQGTRLTVV.

V and J are TRBV4-1 and TRBJ2-3; 12 nucleotides agree with TRBD2. J gave up 5 bases and V 2 bases, and 2 bases lay outside the gene matches. Germline loops: CDR1 MGHRA, CDR2 YSYEKL. The CDR3 contains 15 residues. CDR3 sequence: CASSQLLAGGDTQYF. As DNA, the CDR3 is TGCGCCAGCAGCCAATTACTAGCGGGAGGAGATACGCAGTATTTT.

DNA for the CDR3: TGCAGCGTTAAACTAGCGGGGAACACAGATACGCAGTATTTT. Amino acids: CSVKLAGNTDTQYF. J is TRBJ2-3 and V is TRBV29-1, with TRBD2 matching 10 bases. Losses at the gene ends were 5 bases for V and 2 bases for J; bases not matched to a gene: 4. Germline CDR1 is SQVTM and CDR2 is ANQGSEA. The CDR3 extends over 14 amino acids.

V and J are TRBV6-5 and TRBJ1-6; TRBD1 matches 8 bases. V lost 4 bases, J lost 11 bases, and 10 bases stayed unmatched. CDR3 size: 15 residues. Germline V gene data show CDR1 as MNHEY and CDR2 as SVGAGI. This chain's CDR3 is CASSFGTGSRAPLHF. The CDR3 nucleotides read TGTGCCAGCAGTTTCGGGACAGGCTCTAGGGCACCCCTCCACTTT.

The chain recombines TRBV5-4 with TRBJ2-2; no clear D. V was pared by 0 bases and J by 4 bases, with 13 bases between. This CDR3 region has 16 residues. CDR1 is SGHNT, CDR2 YYREEE, per germline (reference sequence). CDR3 residues: CASSLDARLTTGELFF. DNA of the CDR3: TGTGCCAGCAGCTTGGATGCCAGGTTAACCACCGGGGAGCTGTTTTTT. Full variable domain (rest looked up from reference TRBV5-4 and TRBJ2-2): ETGVTQSPTHLIKTRGQQVTLRCSSQSGHNTVSWYQQALGQGPQFIFQYYREEENGRGNFPPRFSGLQFPNYSSELNVNALELDDSALYLCASSLDARLTTGELFFGEGSRLTVL.

The J gene is TRBJ1-6, the V gene TRBV4-3; D is perhaps TRBD1 (6 bases). V dropped 7 bases and J dropped 5 bases, with 12 bases sitting between them. The germline gives CDR1 LGHNA, CDR2 YSLEER. The CDR3 covers 14 residues. The CDR3 sequence is CASKGDTHNSPLHF. CDR3 bases: TGCGCCAGCAAAGGGGACACACATAATTCACCCCTCCACTTT.

CDR3 in amino acids: CASSESNSGMGQYF. The CDR3 DNA reads as TGCGCCAGCAGTGAGTCGAACTCCGGGATGGGGCAGTACTTC. The chain uses TRBV10-2 and TRBJ2-7, with D possibly matching TRBD2 (5 bases). Germline assignment: CDR1 WSHSY and CDR2 SAAADI. The CDR3 extends over 14 amino acids. The ends were cut back, 0 bases at V and 9 bases at J, with 15 bases in the middle.

The chain carries TRBV5-4 and TRBJ2-7; D might be TRBD2 (6 bases). CDR3 length equals 19 residues. V shed 0 bases and J shed 3 bases, with 25 bases lying between them. CDR1 and CDR2 from the germline V gene are SGHNT and YYREEE (reference sequence). CDR3 in DNA: TGTGCCAGCAGCTTGGGGTTTGGGCCTGGGGGACTTGGGGTCTACGAGCAGTACTTC. Its protein product is CASSLGFGPGGLGVYEQYF. The full variable domain, in which reference TRBV5-4 and TRBJ2-7 provide the parts outside the CDR3, is ETGVTQSPTHLIKTRGQQVTLRCSSQSGHNTVSWYQQALGQGPQFIFQYYREEENGRGNFPPRFSGLQFPNYSSELNVNALELDDSALYLCASSLGFGPGGLGVYEQYFGPGTRLTVT.

Only a few counts were recorded for this clone. This sequence joins TRBV6-4 and TRBJ2-1; weak D call: TRBD2 (5 bases). With 2 bases removed from V and 0 bases from J, the gap between germline ends came to 5 bases. The length of the CDR3 is 14 residues. Per the germline V gene, CDR1 is MRHNA and CDR2 is SNTAGT. The DNA of the CDR3 is TGTGCCAGCAGTGACGCGGGCTCCTACAATGAGCAGTTCTTC. Residues: CASSDAGSYNEQFF.

This clone was found a few times. The chain recombines TRBV29-1 with TRBJ2-2, with D hard to call. Germline V gene data show CDR1 as SQVTM and CDR2 as ANQGSEA. This CDR3 spans 11 amino acids. Trimming pared 4 bases from V and 2 bases from J, leaving 2 bases between. CDR3 coding DNA: TGCAGCGTTGCTAACACCGGGGAGCTGTTTTTT. It translates to CSVANTGELFF.

This clone was seen a few times. This sequence joins TRBV6-6 and TRBJ2-7, with TRBD1 matching over 9 bases. Germline V gene lookup returns CDR1 MNHNY and CDR2 SVGAGI (reference sequence). CDR3 size: 14 residues. The junction had 7 bases not matched to a gene; V was cut back by 6 bases and J by 4 bases. CDR3 residues: CASRLGQGLYEQYF. The CDR3 DNA is TGTGCCAGCAGGCTGGGACAGGGATTGTACGAGCAGTACTTC.

The rearrangement links TRBV10-3 to TRBJ2-3; TRBD2 agrees at 7 bases. From germline, CDR1 is ENHRY and CDR2 SYGVKD. After removal of 2 bases from V and 4 bases from J, the junction contained 3 bases not matched to a gene. This CDR3 has 14 residues. The CDR3 spells CAISEREVSDTQYF. The CDR3 DNA sequence: TGTGCCATCAGTGAGCGGGAGGTATCAGATACGCAGTATTTT.

The chain joins TRBV30 to TRBJ2-7, with TRBD1 matching 10 bases. This CDR3 region has 15 residues. Germline values: CDR1 GTSNPN, CDR2 SVGIG (reference sequence). V was pared by 5 bases and J by 2 bases, with 9 bases of the junction left unmatched. CDR3 sequence reads: CAWYRPGQGTYEQYF. In DNA, the CDR3 is TGTGCCTGGTATCGCCCGGGACAGGGGACCTACGAGCAGTACTTC. The full variable domain, with the rest looked up from reference TRBV30 and TRBJ2-7, is SQTIHQWPATLVQPVGSPLSLECTVEGTSNPNLYWYRQAAGRGLQLLFYSVGIGQISSEVPQNLSASRPQDRQFILSSKKLLLSDSGFYLCAWYRPGQGTYEQYFGPGTRLTVT.

This clone was recorded once. The J gene is TRBJ2-1, the V gene TRBV5-1; a possible D gene is TRBD2 (5 bases). Germline V gene sequence: CDR1 SGHRS, CDR2 YFSETQ. The CDR3 length is 15 residues. Trimming cost V 5 bases and J 5 bases, with 17 bases left between them. The CDR3 DNA sequence: TGCGCCAGCAGGATCCGGGAAAATCCCAACAATGAGCAGTTCTTC. Amino acid sequence: CASRIRENPNNEQFF.

The rearrangement links TRBV7-2 to TRBJ2-7; 7 bases match TRBD1. V dropped 3 bases and J dropped 5; count of bases not matched to a gene: 4. The germline CDR1 and CDR2 sequences are SGHTA and FQGNSA. The length of the CDR3 is 13 residues. The CDR3: CASSFDQGDEQYF. Written as DNA, the CDR3 is TGTGCCAGCAGCTTCGACCAGGGGGACGAGCAGTACTTC.

The count of this clone is one. The chain links TRBV6-1 to TRBJ1-5, with TRBD1 as a possible D gene (5 bases). The CDR3 covers 13 residues. Trimming took off 5 bases at V and 9 bases at J, with 14 bases between the two ends. Germline CDR1 and CDR2: MNHNS and SASEGT. This chain's CDR3 is CASSSVRQGPQHF. The CDR3 DNA sequence: TGTGCCAGCAGTTCCGTCCGCCAGGGGCCCCAGCATTTT.

By sample share, this clone is medium-sized. The chain joins TRBV5-1 to TRBJ2-5; 8 bases are a match to TRBD2. Germline CDR1 and CDR2: SGHRS and YFSETQ. Trimming removed 4 bases from V and 4 bases from J; junction bases left unmatched: 6. This CDR3 has 14 amino acids. Written as DNA, the CDR3 is TGCGCCAGCAGCGCCGCCGGGGGGGGAGAGACCCAGTACTTC. Translated: CASSAAGGGETQYF.

The rearrangement joins TRBV7-9 to TRBJ2-2, with TRBD1 matching 7 bases. The trim removed 7 bases at V and 1 base at J, leaving 9 bases unmatched. Germline V CDR1 and CDR2: SEHNR, FQNEAQ (reference sequence). The CDR3 spans 16 residues. The DNA for the CDR3 is TGTGCCAGCACCGCCTCTGGGACAGTGAACACCGGGGAGCTGTTTTTT. Translated: CASTASGTVNTGELFF.

The chain recombines TRBV6-5 with TRBJ2-2; D uncertain. The V end lost 0 bases, the J end lost 1 base, and 6 bases lay between the germline ends. Germline V gives CDR1 MNHEY, CDR2 SVGAGI. The CDR3 totals 15 residues. DNA for the CDR3: TGTGCCAGCAGTTACTCATTATTGAACACCGGGGAGCTGTTTTTT. Protein product: CASSYSLLNTGELFF.

V and J are TRBV6-5 and TRBJ1-6; maybe TRBD1 (5 bases). This CDR3 has 13 residues. The V and J ends lost 4 bases and 10 bases respectively, with 11 bases between them. Germline-derived CDR1 and CDR2 are MNHEY and SVGAGI. For the CDR3, the DNA is TGTGCCAGCAGTTTCGGGTGGGGCTCACCCCTCCACTTT. This gives the protein CASSFGWGSPLHF.